This T cell receptor (beta chain) was observed in a study of CD8 T cells in Susac syndrome. Study-level results: That the number of individuals in its TCR sequencing and HLA analysis was relatively small was acknowledged by the study.

Worth noting for this clonotype: Its antigen is not known.

Random-hexamer reverse transcription was applied to roughly 0.5 to 1 ug RNA. The TCR beta CDR3 was amplified by immunoSEQ multiplex PCR across 54 Vbeta, 13 Jbeta. MiXCR, run by TCRdb on the immunoSEQ multiplex PCR reads, gives a single entry per CDR3 protein. The sample has over 150,000 distinct CDR3 sequences, roughly 92% seen once. CD8+ and CD4+ T cells taken from blood had their TCR beta sequenced. The CDR3 extends over 13 amino acids. Trimming cost V 3 bases and J 4 bases, with 6 bases left between them. Per germline, CDR1 KGHDR and CDR2 SFDVKD. This clonotype was sampled from a human donor with multiple sclerosis. This chain links TRBV24-1 with TRBJ1-3; D unresolved. Sequenced sample: CD4+ T cells from PBMCs. The CDR3: CATSDAVGNTIYF. The CDR3 bases are TGTGCCACCAGTGATGCGGTCGGAAACACCATATATTTT.